This T cell receptor (beta chain) was captured in a study of immune heterogeneity within non-small cell lung tumors. Germline loops: CDR1 SGHRS, CDR2 YFSETQ. The ends were cut back, 0 bases at V and 5 bases at J, with 15 bases in the middle. The CDR3 loop spans 15 amino acids. The starting template was genomic DNA from bulk tumor, roughly 610 ng per sample. The authors collected several far-apart biopsies from each primary tumor during surgery. Enrolled individuals presented with untreated, newly diagnosed non-small cell lung cancer and received curative surgery. Ten or more counts support this clonotype. A first 10-cycle multiplex round used 32 V-gene and 13 J-gene primers on TCR beta CDR3. TCRdb redid the calling of the multiplex PCR reads with MiXCR, one entry per CDR3 protein. The table records over 14,000 distinct CDR3 sequences, approximately 30% of them present only once.

The V and J genes are TRBV5-1 and TRBJ2-7; D gene ambiguous. This receptor was obtained from a woman between 50 and 59 years old with non-small cell lung cancer. The sequencing sample was made of lung tumor tissue. The CDR3 bases are TGCGCCAGCAGCTTGGGTCGGTCCGGGTTCGACGAGCAGTACTTC. Translated: CASSLGRSGFDEQYF.